This T cell receptor beta chain was sequenced for a study of CD8+ T cells in alopecia areata. Study summary: The study gave treated patients oral tofacitinib at 5 to 10 mg twice daily. Dosing with tofacitinib proceeded for 6 to 18 months, followed by 6 months off drug. Points from the study as a whole: Any link of baseline CD8+ expansion to response, resting on one nonresponder, remains uncertain.

Germline CDR1 and CDR2: SGHRS and YFSETQ. Trimming cost V 0 bases and J 5 bases, with 10 bases left between them. This CDR3 has 14 residues. Treatment given: oral pan-JAK inhibitor, 5-10 mg twice daily. Extracted RNA was reverse transcribed, and the resulting cDNA served as sequencing template. TCRdb keeps only in-frame clones here, not all; method: immunoSEQ multiplex PCR. The sample yields some 170,000 clones, less than 75% seen once. This clone was observed a few times. Its antigen is still unknown. The chain couples TRBV5-1 to TRBJ2-3, with D perhaps matching TRBD2 (5 bases). Sequenced here: CD4+ T cells sorted from blood, sampled between weeks 55 and 70, from a patient treated with tofacitinib. This TCR was recovered from a human donor with alopecia areata. The CDR3 DNA reads as TGCGCCAGCAGCTTGGGACTATCCCAAGATACGCAGTATTTT. It specifies CASSLGLSQDTQYF.